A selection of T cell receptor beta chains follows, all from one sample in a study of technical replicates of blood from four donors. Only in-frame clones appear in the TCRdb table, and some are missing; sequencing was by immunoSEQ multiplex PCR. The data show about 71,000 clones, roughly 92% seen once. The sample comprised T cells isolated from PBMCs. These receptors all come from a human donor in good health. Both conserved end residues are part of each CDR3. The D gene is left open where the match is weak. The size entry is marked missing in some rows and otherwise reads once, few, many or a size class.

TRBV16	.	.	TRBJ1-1	CASSQYSVNTEAFF	TGTGCCAGCAGCCAATATTCAGTGAACACTGAAGCTTTCTTT
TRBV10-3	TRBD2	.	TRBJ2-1	CAISESGGSTYNEQFF	TGTGCCATCAGTGAGTCTGGCGGGAGCACCTACAATGAGCAGTTCTTC
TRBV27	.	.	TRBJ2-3	CASSFGGSTDTQYF	TGTGCCAGCAGTTTCGGCGGCTCGACAGATACGCAGTATTTT
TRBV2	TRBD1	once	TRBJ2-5	CASSEEVRGTAQYF	TGTGCCAGCAGTGAAGAGGTCAGGGGGACAGCCCAGTACTTC
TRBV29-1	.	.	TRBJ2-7	CSVDRDGYEQYF	TGCAGCGTTGACAGGGATGGGTACGAGCAGTACTTC
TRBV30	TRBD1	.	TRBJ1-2	CAWDGQETNYGYTF	TGTGCCTGGGACGGACAGGAAACTAACTATGGCTACACCTTC
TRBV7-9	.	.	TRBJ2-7	CASSLASGVLREQYF	TGTGCCAGCAGCTTAGCCTCGGGAGTTCTCAGGGAGCAGTACTTC
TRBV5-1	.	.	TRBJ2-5	CASSLSGTRQETQYF	TGCGCCAGCAGCTTATCCGGGACACGCCAAGAGACCCAGTACTTC
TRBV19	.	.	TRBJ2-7	CASSEASEKDYEQYF	TGTGCCAGCTCCGAGGCTAGCGAGAAGGATTACGAGCAGTACTTC
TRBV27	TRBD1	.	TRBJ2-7	CASSLSPRQGNYEQYF	TGTGCCAGCAGTTTATCACCCCGACAGGGAAACTACGAGCAGTACTTC
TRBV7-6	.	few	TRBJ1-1	CASSLTGNTEAFF	TGTGCCAGCAGCTTAACAGGGAACACTGAAGCTTTCTTT
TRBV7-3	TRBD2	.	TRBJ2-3	CASSTGLSGRLNTDTQYF	TGTGCCAGCAGTACGGGGCTGAGCGGGAGGCTTAACACAGATACGCAGTATTTT
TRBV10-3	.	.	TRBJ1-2	CAISELFSGEGYTF	TGTGCCATCAGTGAGCTTTTTTCGGGGGAGGGCTACACCTTC